Presented here are 32 T cell receptor beta chains from one specimen sequenced in a study of shared clonotypes between healthy human individuals. The repertoire was sequenced with immunoSEQ multiplex PCR; TCRdb's copy has only in-frame clones and lacks some. The sample carries hundreds of thousands of clones, roughly 95% recorded once. CD45RO negativity and positive selection for CCR7 defined naive CD8 cells, a population that excluded terminally differentiated effector memory CD45RA+ cells. Sequences were obtained from naive CD8+ T cells sorted from blood. These TCRs come from a woman in her 30s in good health.

The V gene is TRBV19, the J gene TRBJ2-3, with TRBD2 matching 11 bases. V shed 5 bases, J shed 5 bases, and the junction held 9 bases outside the gene matches. The CDR3 has 16 residues. Germline CDR1 is LNHDA and CDR2 is SQIVND (reference sequence). The CDR3 sequence: CASSVSLAGVIDTQYF. The CDR3, as DNA: TGTGCCAGTAGTGTTTCACTAGCGGGAGTAATAGATACGCAGTATTTT.

The chain links TRBV7-9 to TRBJ1-5; maybe TRBD1 (5 bases). The CDR3 totals 13 residues. Germline lookup yields CDR1 SEHNR and CDR2 FQNEAQ (reference sequence). The V and J ends lost 7 bases and 4 bases respectively, with 11 bases between them. For the CDR3, the DNA is TGTGCCAGCAACCATGGGGGAAATCAGCCCCAGCATTTT. Its protein product is CASNHGGNQPQHF.

The J gene is TRBJ2-1, the V gene TRBV5-6; 8 bases map to TRBD2. CDR3 size: 16 residues. V shed 4 bases, J shed 0 bases, and the junction held 6 bases outside the gene matches. Per germline, CDR1 SGHDT and CDR2 YYEEEE. CDR3 nucleotide sequence: TGTGCCAGCAGCGTATTAAGCGGGAGCTCCTACAATGAGCAGTTCTTC. Its protein is CASSVLSGSSYNEQFF.

V is TRBV28 and J is TRBJ2-7; the D is unclear. The CDR3 has 15 amino acids. The germline V and J ends were trimmed by 8 bases and 5 bases, with 22 bases remaining between them. CDR1 is MDHEN, CDR2 SYDVKM, per germline. The CDR3 loop is CASGHVGRIVNEQYF. As DNA, the CDR3 is TGTGCCAGCGGGCACGTGGGCAGAATAGTCAACGAGCAGTACTTC. The variable domain in full, with the rest retrieved from reference TRBV28 and TRBJ2-7, is DVKVTQSSRYLVKRTGEKVFLECVQDMDHENMFWYRQDPGLGLRLIYFSYDVKMKEKGDIPEGYSVSREKKERFSLILESASTNQTSMYLCASGHVGRIVNEQYFGPGTRLTVT.

The chain carries TRBV13 and TRBJ2-3; 7 nucleotides match TRBD2. CDR3 length: 14 amino acids. V shed 5 bases, J shed 3 bases, and the junction held 5 bases outside the gene matches. Germline loops: CDR1 PRHDT, CDR2 FYEKMQ (reference sequence). The CDR3 sequence is CASSTRLATDTQYF. For the CDR3, the DNA is TGTGCCAGCAGCACCCGACTAGCAACAGATACGCAGTATTTT.

J is TRBJ1-1 and V is TRBV19, with a weak D call TRBD1 (6 bases). With 8 bases removed from V and 0 bases from J, the gap between germline ends came to 22 bases. The CDR3 spans 17 residues. The V gene's germline CDR1 is LNHDA and CDR2 SQIVND (reference sequence). DNA for the CDR3: TGTGCCAGTGCCCATTTCCGGGCAGGGGACATGAACACTGAAGCTTTCTTT. Encoded protein: CASAHFRAGDMNTEAFF.

The V gene is TRBV5-6, the J gene TRBJ2-7, with TRBD1 identical over 8 bases. The V segment lost 5 bases and the J segment 4 bases; nucleotides outside the gene matches: 11. The CDR3 loop spans 15 amino acids. Germline loops: CDR1 SGHDT, CDR2 YYEEEE. The CDR3 protein is CASSGLGQGLYEQYF. The CDR3 region has the DNA TGTGCCAGCAGTGGCCTTGGACAGGGTTTATACGAGCAGTACTTC.

The chain has TRBV19 and TRBJ1-5; D call uncertain. The CDR3 contains 14 residues. Germline V CDR1 and CDR2: LNHDA, SQIVND (reference sequence). Trimming pared 0 bases from V and 5 bases from J, leaving 8 bases between. The CDR3 bases are TGTGCCAGTAGTATAGATCTCGAGGATCAGCCCCAGCATTTT. Protein: CASSIDLEDQPQHF.

The chain couples TRBV28 to TRBJ2-5; D is unresolved. The J call may be in error: the DNA end matches TRBJ2-7 better. The CDR3 runs to 14 residues. The germline CDR1 and CDR2 sequences are MDHEN and SYDVKM. The CDR3 coding sequence is TGTGCCAGCAGTGGGCAGATTCTCTCCTACGAGCAGTACTTC. Its translation: CASSGQILSYEQYF.

The chain joins TRBV7-9 to TRBJ2-1; D gene unclear. Germline-derived CDR1 and CDR2 are SEHNR and FQNEAQ (reference sequence). The CDR3 extends over 17 amino acids. The V and J ends lost 4 bases and 0 bases respectively, with 16 bases between them. The CDR3 spells CASSSNVLSSSYNEQFF. DNA of the CDR3: TGTGCCAGCAGCTCCAATGTTCTCTCCAGCTCCTACAATGAGCAGTTCTTC.

V gene TRBV19 combines with J gene TRBJ2-1; D gene ambiguous. From germline, CDR1 is LNHDA and CDR2 SQIVND (reference sequence). CDR3 length: 13 residues. V was cut by 3 bases and J by 5 bases, with 8 bases left in between. The CDR3 DNA follows: TGTGCCAGTAGTATCCCCAGGAACAATGAGCAGTTCTTC. It encodes CASSIPRNNEQFF.

To note about this clone: The sample holds other DNA sequences that translate to the same CDR3. Here the CDR3 DNA reads TGTGCCAGCAGCTTAGCGCAGGGCGATACTGAAGCTTTCTTT. The encoded protein is CASSLAQGDTEAFF. The chain is built from TRBV7-9 and TRBJ1-1; D possibly corresponds to TRBD1 (5 bases). The germline V and J ends were trimmed by 0 bases and 5 bases, with 10 bases remaining between them. The CDR3 sequence is 14 residues long. Germline CDR1 and CDR2: SEHNR and FQNEAQ (reference sequence).

The chain carries TRBV28 and TRBJ2-2, with 7 positions matching TRBD1. The junction had 9 bases not matched to a gene; V was cut back by 3 bases and J by 2 bases. The CDR3 sequence is 17 residues long. Germline CDR1 reads MDHEN; CDR2 reads SYDVKM. CDR3 nucleotide sequence: TGTGCCAGCAGTTTTGCCCCCGGGACAGTAAACACCGGGGAGCTGTTTTTT. Translating it yields CASSFAPGTVNTGELFF. The complete variable domain, with remaining parts taken from reference TRBV28 and TRBJ2-2, reads DVKVTQSSRYLVKRTGEKVFLECVQDMDHENMFWYRQDPGLGLRLIYFSYDVKMKEKGDIPEGYSVSREKKERFSLILESASTNQTSMYLCASSFAPGTVNTGELFFGEGSRLTVL.

CDR3 in DNA: TGTGCCAGCAGCAAACCGGGAAACTCCTACGAGCAGTACTTC. Residues: CASSKPGNSYEQYF. V is TRBV7-9 and J is TRBJ2-7, with TRBD2 as a possible D gene (5 bases). Germline V gene sequence: CDR1 SEHNR, CDR2 FQNEAQ (reference sequence). The CDR3 spans 14 residues. V lost 5 bases, J lost 0 bases, and 11 bases lay in between.

The V and J genes are TRBV30 and TRBJ1-4, with D tentatively TRBD1 (5 bases). Trimming left V 2 bases short and J 10 bases short, with 11 bases between. Germline CDR1 GTSNPN, CDR2 SVGIG (reference sequence). The CDR3 is made up of 12 amino acids. In DNA form, the CDR3 reads TGTGCCTGGAGTTGGGGGGACGGAAAACTGTTTTTT. Encoded protein: CAWSWGDGKLFF. Using reference TRBV30 and TRBJ1-4 for the parts outside the CDR3, the full variable domain is SQTIHQWPATLVQPVGSPLSLECTVEGTSNPNLYWYRQAAGRGLQLLFYSVGIGQISSEVPQNLSASRPQDRQFILSSKKLLLSDSGFYLCAWSWGDGKLFFGSGTQLSVL.

This rearrangement joins TRBV19 to TRBJ2-7, with a weak D call TRBD2 (5 bases). This CDR3 is built from 15 residues. Trimming took off 0 bases at V and 4 bases at J, with 13 bases between the two ends. The V gene's germline CDR1 is LNHDA and CDR2 SQIVND (reference sequence). The CDR3 loop is CASSIDGGSRYEQYF. As DNA, the CDR3 is TGTGCCAGTAGTATAGATGGTGGGAGTCGGTACGAGCAGTACTTC. Drawing the rest from reference TRBV19 and TRBJ2-7, the complete variable domain is DGGITQSPKYLFRKEGQNVTLSCEQNLNHDAMYWYRQDPGQGLRLIYYSQIVNDFQKGDIAEGYSVSREKKESFPLTVTSAQKNPTAFYLCASSIDGGSRYEQYFGPGTRLTVT.

V is TRBV5-6 and J is TRBJ2-7, with 9 nucleotides matching TRBD1. The CDR3 totals 16 residues. Germline V gene sequence: CDR1 SGHDT, CDR2 YYEEEE. Unmatched junction bases numbered 10, after V lost 4 bases and J lost 2 bases. In DNA form, the CDR3 reads TGTGCCAGCAGCCCCGCGGGGCGGACAGGGGCCTACGAGCAGTACTTC. Its translation is CASSPAGRTGAYEQYF.

V gene TRBV4-1 combines with J gene TRBJ2-2; D tentatively reads TRBD1 or TRBD2 (5 bases each). The germline V and J ends were trimmed by 5 bases and 2 bases, with 12 bases remaining between them. CDR1 is MGHRA, CDR2 YSYEKL, per germline. The CDR3 is 15 amino acids. CDR3 residues: CASSVGTVNTGELFF. CDR3 in DNA: TGCGCCAGCAGCGTCGGGACGGTCAACACCGGGGAGCTGTTTTTT.

The J gene is TRBJ2-2, the V gene TRBV19; D is ambiguous. The CDR3 is made up of 16 amino acids. Trimming stripped 1 base from V and 9 bases from J, with 18 bases between. Germline-derived CDR1 and CDR2 are LNHDA and SQIVND (reference sequence). The CDR3 region has the DNA TGTGCCAGTAGTATAGGTTCGATGGGGATTTCACGGGAGCTGTTTTTT. Translated, it gives CASSIGSMGISRELFF.

The chain recombines TRBV28 with TRBJ2-1, with 8 bases identical to TRBD2. There are 16 residues in the CDR3. Trimming at V came to 4 bases and at J to 8 bases, leaving 13 bases not matched to a gene. Germline-derived CDR1 and CDR2 are MDHEN and SYDVKM. Written as DNA, the CDR3 is TGTGCCAGCAGTTCTAGAGGACTAGCCAGGCTTTATGAGCAGTTCTTC. It translates to CASSSRGLARLYEQFF. The variable domain in full, completed from reference TRBV28 and TRBJ2-1, reads DVKVTQSSRYLVKRTGEKVFLECVQDMDHENMFWYRQDPGLGLRLIYFSYDVKMKEKGDIPEGYSVSREKKERFSLILESASTNQTSMYLCASSSRGLARLYEQFFGPGTRLTVL.

This chain links TRBV7-3 with TRBJ1-2, with D tentatively TRBD1 (5 bases). The germline V and J ends were trimmed by 5 bases and 6 bases, with 10 bases remaining between them. The length of the CDR3 is 12 residues. Germline V CDR1 and CDR2: SGHTA, FQGTGA. The CDR3 nucleotides read TGTGCCAGCAGCGCAGGGCCCAATGGCTACACCTTC. It yields the protein CASSAGPNGYTF.

The chain is built from TRBV29-1 and TRBJ1-1; 9 bases agree with TRBD1. Germline loops: CDR1 SQVTM, CDR2 ANQGSEA. The length of the CDR3 is 12 residues. The J segment lost 6 bases and the V segment lost 3 bases, leaving 2 bases of the junction unmatched. The CDR3, as DNA: TGCAGCGTTGAGGGACAGGGAGCTGAAGCTTTCTTT. This sequence encodes CSVEGQGAEAFF.

The gene calls are TRBV19 and TRBJ1-1, with D perhaps TRBD1 (5 bases). This CDR3 has 14 amino acids. Trimming removed 0 bases from V and 4 bases from J, with 9 bases in between. Per the germline V gene, CDR1 is LNHDA and CDR2 is SQIVND (reference sequence). This CDR3 is CASSIDDSFTEAFF. CDR3 bases: TGTGCCAGTAGTATAGATGACAGTTTCACTGAAGCTTTCTTT.

The rearrangement joins TRBV14 to TRBJ2-7; 8 bases are shared with TRBD2. The V and J ends lost 4 bases and 6 bases, in that order; junction bases with no gene match: 17. The CDR3 covers 17 residues. Per the germline V gene, CDR1 is SGHDN and CDR2 is FVKESK. This chain's CDR3 is CASSLGGGPTFWIEQYF. The CDR3 nucleotides read TGTGCCAGCAGCCTCGGCGGGGGGCCCACCTTTTGGATCGAGCAGTACTTC.

The chain combines TRBV6-1 with TRBJ2-7; 7 bases are a match to TRBD2. Germline values: CDR1 MNHNS, CDR2 SASEGT. CDR3 length equals 14 residues. Trimming removed 4 bases from V and 0 bases from J; junction bases left unmatched: 3. CDR3 bases: TGTGCCAGCAGTGTTATAGCGGGCTCCTACGAGCAGTACTTC. The encoded protein is CASSVIAGSYEQYF.

The chain combines TRBV28 with TRBJ2-1, with D unresolved. The CDR3 extends over 11 amino acids. Germline CDR1 reads MDHEN; CDR2 reads SYDVKM. Trimming took off 5 bases at V and 7 bases at J, with 6 bases between the two ends. This CDR3 is CASSMKNEQFF. DNA of the CDR3: TGTGCCAGCAGTATGAAGAATGAGCAGTTCTTC.

The J gene is TRBJ1-6, the V gene TRBV19; no reliable D call. The V gene lost 3 bases and the J gene lost 10 bases, with 19 bases spanning the gap. The germline V gene has CDR1 LNHDA and CDR2 SQIVND (reference sequence). This CDR3 is 16 amino acids long. CDR3: CASSIRQIRIESPLHF. The CDR3 nucleotides are TGTGCCAGTAGTATTCGACAAATTCGGATTGAGTCACCCCTCCACTTT.

The CDR3 sequence is CAWAPGAGYGELFF. DNA of the CDR3: TGTGCCTGGGCTCCGGGGGCTGGTTACGGGGAGCTGTTTTTT. V and J are TRBV30 and TRBJ2-2, with D perhaps given as TRBD1 or TRBD2 (6 bases each). The V end was cut by 5 bases, the J end by 7 bases, with 17 bases between. This CDR3 spans 14 amino acids. Germline V gene data show CDR1 as GTSNPN and CDR2 as SVGIG (reference sequence).

The chain combines TRBV7-2 with TRBJ2-7; 7 nucleotides line up with TRBD2. The CDR3 consists of 15 residues. The V segment lost 5 bases and the J segment 3 bases; nucleotides outside the gene matches: 10. Germline values: CDR1 SGHTA, CDR2 FQGNSA. The CDR3 loop is CASSQGSSSGYEQYF. In nucleotides, the CDR3 is TGTGCCAGCAGCCAAGGGTCCTCTAGCGGCTACGAGCAGTACTTC.

The chain combines TRBV4-1 with TRBJ2-5; the match to TRBD1 covers 7 bases. The CDR3 totals 15 residues. Germline CDR1 is MGHRA and CDR2 is YSYEKL. V was clipped by 3 bases and J by 5 bases; unmatched bases: 9. CDR3 amino acids: CASSQPEQGQETQYF. In DNA, the CDR3 is TGCGCCAGCAGCCAGCCAGAACAGGGACAGGAGACCCAGTACTTC.

The rearrangement uses TRBV5-1 and TRBJ2-7; D is uncertain. CDR1 is SGHRS and CDR2 is YFSETQ in the germline V gene. V was clipped by 0 bases and J by 6 bases, with 13 bases between them. The CDR3 is 14 residues long. CDR3 in amino acids: CASSLAGRLLEQYF. For the CDR3, the DNA is TGCGCCAGCAGCTTGGCCGGACGGCTCCTCGAGCAGTACTTC. The full variable domain, with the rest looked up from reference TRBV5-1 and TRBJ2-7, is KAGVTQTPRYLIKTRGQQVTLSCSPISGHRSVSWYQQTPGQGLQFLFEYFSETQRNKGNFPGRFSGRQFSNSRSEMNVSTLELGDSALYLCASSLAGRLLEQYFGPGTRLTVT.

The genes are TRBV4-1 and TRBJ1-6; D is uncertain. CDR3 length equals 13 residues. The ends were cut back, 3 bases at V and 10 bases at J, with 10 bases in the middle. CDR1 is MGHRA, CDR2 YSYEKL, per germline. CDR3 in amino acids: CASSQAGGSPLHF. The CDR3 nucleotides are TGCGCCAGCAGCCAGGCGGGAGGGTCACCCCTCCACTTT.